The 5 T cell receptor beta chains below all came from one sample that was sequenced in a study of graft-versus-host responses after intestinal transplantation (dated by TCRdb to the early 2020s). The time point label of this sample denotes: cells obtained before transplantation from donor or recipient. The receptor library was made with the immunoSEQ multiplex PCR assay. The table was pulled from immuneACCESS by TCRdb, which kept in-frame rearrangements only. Such tables lose some clones; where checked, under half of the loss comes from unresolved V genes, and the rest has no known cause. This sample has fewer than 85,000 clones in its table, and approximately 84% of those were observed once. Clones ranked in the top ten supply 0.39% of the sample. For these TCRs, the target antigens are not known. The specimen was unstimulated CD4+ T cells sorted from spleen or lymph node cells, collected before transplant. These TCRs come from a human donor who was the organ donor for an intestinal transplant.

The chain uses TRBV6-1 and TRBJ2-4; D uncertain. Germline assignment: CDR1 MNHNS and CDR2 SASEGT. Trimming cost V 10 bases and J 0 bases, with 16 bases left between them. This CDR3 is built from 15 residues. CDR3: CAIDDSRLAKNIQYF. The CDR3 nucleotides are TGTGCCATCGACGACTCCCGATTAGCCAAAAACATTCAGTACTTC.

The rearrangement joins TRBV11-2 to TRBJ2-1; the match to TRBD2 covers 7 bases. Germline V lookup: CDR1 SGHAT, CDR2 FQNNGV. Trimming took 5 bases from V and 1 from J; bases not matched to a gene: 2. The CDR3 has 14 amino acids. CDR3 sequence reads: CASSPAGSYNEQFF. The CDR3 DNA follows: TGTGCCAGCAGCCCAGCGGGGTCCTACAATGAGCAGTTCTTC. The full variable domain, in which reference TRBV11-2 and TRBJ2-1 provide the parts outside the CDR3, is EAGVAQSPRYKIIEKRQSVAFWCNPISGHATLYWYQQILGQGPKLLIQFQNNGVVDDSQLPKDRFSAERLKGVDSTLKIQPAKLEDSAVYLCASSPAGSYNEQFFGPGTRLTVL.

This chain uses TRBV9 with TRBJ2-3; D remains unclear. This CDR3 region has 13 residues. V lost 0 bases and J 4 bases, leaving 6 bases between the germline ends. Germline values: CDR1 SGDLS, CDR2 YYNGEE. CDR3 nucleotides: TGTGCCAGCAGCGTAGACCACTCAGATACGCAGTATTTT. Its protein is CASSVDHSDTQYF.

This clone was found once. The V gene is TRBV4-2, the J gene TRBJ2-1, with 8 nucleotides matching TRBD2. The CDR3 extends over 15 amino acids. Germline V lookup: CDR1 LGHNA, CDR2 YNFKEQ. V lost 0 bases, J lost 3 bases, and 1 base stayed unmatched. The CDR3 nucleotides read TGTGCCAGCAGCCAAGAACTAGCGGTCTACAATGAGCAGTTCTTC. It specifies CASSQELAVYNEQFF.

The chain has TRBV9 and TRBJ2-1; TRBD2 might be the D (7 bases). CDR3 size: 16 residues. Trimming stripped 3 bases from V and 8 bases from J, with 21 bases between. In germline, CDR1 is SGDLS, CDR2 YYNGEE. CDR3 sequence reads: CASSEGVGGAPHEQFF. CDR3 nucleotide sequence: TGTGCCAGCAGCGAGGGAGTGGGGGGGGCCCCCCATGAGCAGTTCTTC. Full variable domain (outside the CDR3, taken from reference TRBV9 and TRBJ2-1): DSGVTQTPKHLITATGQRVTLRCSPRSGDLSVYWYQQSLDQGLQFLIQYYNGEERAKGNILERFSAQQFPDLHSELNLSSLELGDSALYFCASSEGVGGAPHEQFFGPGTRLTVL.